This T cell receptor (beta chain) was retrieved from a study of cytomegalovirus exposure and HLA in healthy donors. Overall study results and limits: Several top significant clusters appeared, in a later analysis, to be linked to common viral pathogens.

This clone has only one observation. Its antigen is unknown. The PCR employed 60 Vbeta primers together with 13 Jbeta primers. Measured with immunoSEQ multiplex PCR; TCRdb has only the in-frame clones, and not every one. The data show about 220,000 clones, 76% seen once. This CDR3 region has 16 residues. The germline gives CDR1 SGHTA, CDR2 FQGTGA. Germline trimming cut 5 bases from V and 4 bases from J; bases unmatched to any gene: 10. The genes are TRBV7-3 and TRBJ2-7; 11 bases line up with TRBD1. The sample taken for sequencing was PBMCs. The clonotype was recovered from a man between 18 and 35 years old in good health and CMV-seronegative. This chain's CDR3 is CASSRVGGTGGYEQYF. CDR3 coding DNA: TGTGCCAGCAGCAGAGTTGGGGGGACAGGGGGGTACGAGCAGTACTTC.